This TCR beta chain is from a study of shared clonotypes between healthy human individuals. Points from the study as a whole: Naive CD4 clonotype sharing across four donors was 4% to 5%. Naive subsets tended to show greater estimated richness than memory subsets.

CDR1 is MNHEY and CDR2 is SMNVEV in the germline V gene (reference sequence). Between the trimmed V and J ends, which lost 11 bases and 5 bases, there was a span of 12 bases. This CDR3 is built from 11 residues. From CD4+ cells came CD45RA+ naive and CD45RA-negative memory subsets. The data were produced by immunoSEQ multiplex PCR, yet TCRdb's version contains in-frame clones alone and is incomplete. The sample lists roughly 1,100,000 clones; 70% to 80% were seen once. Concerning this clone itself: Antigen: not known.

The rearrangement uses TRBV27 and TRBJ1-1; no clear D gene. The sequence came from a man between 18 and 29 years old in good health. Material: memory CD4+ T cells sorted from blood. Subset given: CD45RA-negative fraction. CDR3 region: CASLGFTEAFF. The CDR3 DNA reads as TGTGCCTCCCTGGGATTTACTGAAGCTTTCTTT.